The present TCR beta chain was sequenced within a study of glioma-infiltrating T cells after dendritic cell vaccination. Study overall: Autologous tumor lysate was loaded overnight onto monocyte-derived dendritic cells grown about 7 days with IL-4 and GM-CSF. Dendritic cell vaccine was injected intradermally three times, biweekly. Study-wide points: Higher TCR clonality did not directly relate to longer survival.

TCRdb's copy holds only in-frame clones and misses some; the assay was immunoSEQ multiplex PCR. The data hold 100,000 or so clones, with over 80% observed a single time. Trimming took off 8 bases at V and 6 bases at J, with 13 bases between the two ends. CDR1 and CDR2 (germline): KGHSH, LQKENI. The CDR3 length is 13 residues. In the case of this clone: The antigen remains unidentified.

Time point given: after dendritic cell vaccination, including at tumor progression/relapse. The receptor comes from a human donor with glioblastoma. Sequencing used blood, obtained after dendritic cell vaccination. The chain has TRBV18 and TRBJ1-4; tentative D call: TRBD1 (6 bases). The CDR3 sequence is CASTSRTDEKLFF. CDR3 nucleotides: TGTGCCAGCACCTCGAGGACAGATGAAAAACTGTTTTTT.